This T cell receptor (beta chain) was captured by sequencing in a study of lymphopenia after photon versus proton radiotherapy. Study conclusions and caveats: Under photons, naive T cells and diversity fell while effector/memory populations rose. After the lymphocyte nadir, photon-treated repertoires showed oligoclonal expansion, especially of CD8+ Temra cells. A bigger post-nadir fall in TCR diversity correlated inversely with survival time in deceased patients. Authors raise, but do not show, better survival with proton therapy.

This clone was counted a few times. Its antigen is still unknown. V dropped 1 base and J dropped 2; count of bases not matched to a gene: 2. CDR1 is SGHVS and CDR2 is FQNEAQ in the germline V gene. The CDR3 has 15 amino acids. Sequenced by immunoSEQ multiplex PCR; TCRdb stores in-frame clones only, minus some. The sample includes 35,000 to 50,000 clones, about 94% of them seen just once. The chain combines TRBV7-8 with TRBJ2-7; TRBD2 agrees at 10 bases. The sequence was obtained from a man aged 55 to 69 with cholangiocarcinoma. This sample comprised peripheral blood, obtained from a patient treated with photon-based radiotherapy. In DNA, the CDR3 is TGTGCCAGCAGCTTAGGGACTAGCGGAACCTACGAGCAGTACTTC. Translating it yields CASSLGTSGTYEQYF.